One sample yielded the 2 T cell receptor beta chains listed below, sequenced in a study of cytomegalovirus exposure and HLA in healthy donors. 60 Vbeta and 13 Jbeta primers were used in PCR. Sequencing was performed with immunoSEQ multiplex PCR; in TCRdb, only in-frame clones are kept and a portion is missing. The sample's table shows 60,000 to 85,000 clones. The specimen was PBMCs. Receptor source: a man aged 45 to 65 in good health and CMV-seropositive.

The CDR3 region has the DNA TGTGCCAGCAGTTTGGACAGGGCGTTTACCGGGGAGCTGTTTTTT. This sequence encodes CASSLDRAFTGELFF. J is TRBJ2-2 and V is TRBV27; 8 positions match TRBD1. Unmatched junction bases numbered 5, after V lost 3 bases and J lost 5 bases. CDR1 is MNHEY, CDR2 SMNVEV, per germline (reference sequence). The CDR3 is made up of 15 amino acids.

The J gene is TRBJ1-1, the V gene TRBV19, with TRBD1 matching 7 bases. Unmatched junction bases numbered 6, after V lost 7 bases and J lost 1 base. Germline V gives CDR1 LNHDA, CDR2 SQIVND (reference sequence). The CDR3 has 14 amino acids. The CDR3 nucleotides read TGTGCCAGTATCCCGAGGGGGCAGAACACTGAAGCTTTCTTT. Its protein product is CASIPRGQNTEAFF.